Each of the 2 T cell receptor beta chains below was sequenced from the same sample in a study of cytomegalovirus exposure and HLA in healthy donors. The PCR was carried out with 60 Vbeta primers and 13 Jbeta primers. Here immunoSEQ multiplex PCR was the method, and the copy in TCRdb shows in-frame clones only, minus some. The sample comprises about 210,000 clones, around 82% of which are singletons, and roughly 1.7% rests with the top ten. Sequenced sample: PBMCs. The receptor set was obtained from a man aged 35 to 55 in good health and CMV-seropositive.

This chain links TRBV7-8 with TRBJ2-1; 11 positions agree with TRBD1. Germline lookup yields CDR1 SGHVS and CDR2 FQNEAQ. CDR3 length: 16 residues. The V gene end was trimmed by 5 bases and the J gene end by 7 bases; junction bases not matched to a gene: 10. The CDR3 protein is CASSRWGGQGGNEQFF. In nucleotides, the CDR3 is TGTGCCAGCAGCCGCTGGGGGGGACAGGGGGGAAATGAGCAGTTCTTC.

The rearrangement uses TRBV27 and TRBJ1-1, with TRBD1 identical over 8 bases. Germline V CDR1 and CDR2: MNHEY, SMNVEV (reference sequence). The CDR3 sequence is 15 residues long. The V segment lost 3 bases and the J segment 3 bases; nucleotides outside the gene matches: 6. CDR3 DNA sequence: TGTGCCAGCAGTTTGTGGACAGGGAAGGACACTGAAGCTTTCTTT. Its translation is CASSLWTGKDTEAFF.